This note documents a single T cell receptor beta chain sequence. Its antigen is currently unknown. The entry originates in a study of blood T cells in healthy people across ages. A sample-barcoded 5' primer and a J-beta primer mix were used in a second PCR of roughly 6 to 11 cycles. TCRdb used MiXCR to reprocess the 5' RACE reads, holding one entry per CDR3 protein. This table has more than 650,000 distinct CDR3 sequences, roughly 53% appearing once. The CDR3 contains 13 residues. V was cut by 8 bases and J by 4 bases, with 9 bases left in between. Overall study results and limits: With unsorted PBMCs, a conclusive comparison of naive versus antigen-experienced cells was not possible.

V gene TRBV12-3 or TRBV12-4 combines with J gene TRBJ2-6, with no clear D. The sample consisted of blood. This receptor was identified in an older man in good health. In DNA form, the CDR3 reads TGTGCCAGCCTCTTTTTGGGGGCCAACGTCCTGACTTTC. This translates into CASLFLGANVLTF.